The 22 T cell receptor beta chains listed next were all sequenced from one sample in a study of beta chain features in type 1 diabetes. Study-level findings and limits: There was a moderate but significant shortening of TCRB CDR3s in all four CD4+ subsets of Type 1 diabetes patients.

Antigens for these TCRs are unknown. TCRB transcripts that were expressed got sequenced, as all of the isolated RNA had been reverse transcribed. The protocol was immunoSEQ multiplex PCR, while the TCRdb copy is restricted to in-frame clones and leaves out a portion. The sample yields some 63,000 clones, about 50% seen once. Sequenced input: central memory CD4+ T cells from blood. Receptors were obtained from a man under 40 with type 1 diabetes.

The CDR3 DNA follows: TGTGCCAGCAGCTTAAGCGGGAGAAATGCCGACGAGCAGTACTTC. Its translation is CASSLSGRNADEQYF. This rearrangement joins TRBV7-2 to TRBJ2-7; 8 bases agree with TRBD2. The CDR3 loop spans 15 amino acids. Germline CDR1 is SGHTA and CDR2 is FQGNSA. Unmatched junction bases numbered 8, after V lost 2 bases and J lost 5 bases.

V is TRBV5-1 and J is TRBJ2-2; 7 bases match TRBD1. CDR1 and CDR2 (germline): SGHRS, YFSETQ. There are 15 residues in the CDR3. V lost 3 bases to trimming and J lost 6 bases; unmatched junction nucleotides: 8. CDR3 DNA sequence: TGCGCCAGCAGCTCCCCCGGGACAGACGCCGGGGAGCTGTTTTTT. Translating it yields CASSSPGTDAGELFF.

This clone was detected a few times. An end of the junction does not agree with germline; a read error may underlie this. V and J are TRBV2 and TRBJ2-1; D gene unclear. Germline loops: CDR1 SNHLY, CDR2 FYNNEI. CDR3 length: 12 residues. In DNA, the CDR3 is TGTGCCAGCAGGGAAGACTTCCATGAGCAGTTCTTC. Translated, it gives CASREDFHEQFF.

This chain links TRBV19 with TRBJ2-7; 8 nucleotides line up with TRBD1. The CDR3 extends over 14 amino acids. With V trimmed by 3 bases and J by 4 bases, 5 bases remained unmatched. CDR1 is LNHDA and CDR2 is SQIVND in the germline V gene (reference sequence). CDR3 DNA sequence: TGTGCCAGTAGTATTCAGGGGGCGAAGTACGAGCAGTACTTC. Translation: CASSIQGAKYEQYF.

This chain links TRBV6-5 with TRBJ1-2; D is perhaps TRBD1 (5 bases). The CDR3 runs 14 residues. With 7 bases removed from V and 5 bases from J, the gap between germline ends came to 17 bases. CDR1 is MNHEY, CDR2 SVGAGI, per germline. As DNA, the CDR3 is TGTGCCAGCATGAGAGACCAAGGGGTATATGGCTACACCTTC. It specifies CASMRDQGVYGYTF.

This chain uses TRBV29-1 with TRBJ1-1; 9 bases agree with TRBD1. Germline V lookup: CDR1 SQVTM, CDR2 ANQGSEA. Trimming removed 0 bases from V and 4 bases from J; junction bases left unmatched: 12. The CDR3 consists of 17 residues. The CDR3: CSVEDLTGTGRITEAFF. DNA for the CDR3: TGCAGCGTTGAAGATTTAACCGGGACAGGGAGGATCACTGAAGCTTTCTTT. The entire variable domain, with the rest obtained from reference TRBV29-1 and TRBJ1-1, is as follows: SAVISQKPSRDICQRGTSLTIQCQVDSQVTMMFWYRQQPGQSLTLIATANQGSEATYESGFVIDKFPISRPNLTFSTLTVSNMSPEDSSIYLCSVEDLTGTGRITEAFFGQGTRLTVV.

V is TRBV5-1 and J is TRBJ2-7; D perhaps matches TRBD1 (6 bases). Germline lookup yields CDR1 SGHRS and CDR2 YFSETQ. There are 15 residues in the CDR3. Trimming removed 6 bases from V and 5 bases from J, with 21 bases in between. This CDR3 is CASTQGGAEWDEQYF. The CDR3 DNA reads as TGCGCCAGCACCCAAGGGGGAGCGGAATGGGACGAGCAGTACTTC. Supplemented by reference TRBV5-1 and TRBJ2-7, the full variable domain reads KAGVTQTPRYLIKTRGQQVTLSCSPISGHRSVSWYQQTPGQGLQFLFEYFSETQRNKGNFPGRFSGRQFSNSRSEMNVSTLELGDSALYLCASTQGGAEWDEQYFGPGTRLTVT.

V usage is TRBV10-3 and J usage is TRBJ2-3; 9 nucleotides match TRBD1. V dropped 6 bases and J dropped 2; count of bases not matched to a gene: 3. Germline V gene sequence: CDR1 ENHRY, CDR2 SYGVKD. CDR3 size: 14 residues. CDR3 nucleotides: TGTGCCATCAGCAGGACAGGGGACACAGATACGCAGTATTTT. It is translated as CAISRTGDTDTQYF.

The rearrangement links TRBV9 to TRBJ1-5; D is possibly TRBD1 (5 bases). The V end lost 0 bases, the J end lost 4 bases, and 11 bases lay between the germline ends. The CDR3 runs to 15 residues. Looked up from germline, CDR1 is SGDLS and CDR2 is YYNGEE. The DNA for the CDR3 is TGTGCCAGCAGCGTAGACGGCCAGGGTAATCAGCCCCAGCATTTT. Protein product: CASSVDGQGNQPQHF. Together with reference TRBV9 and TRBJ1-5, the CDR3 gives the full variable domain: DSGVTQTPKHLITATGQRVTLRCSPRSGDLSVYWYQQSLDQGLQFLIQYYNGEERAKGNILERFSAQQFPDLHSELNLSSLELGDSALYFCASSVDGQGNQPQHFGDGTRLSIL.

The DNA for the CDR3 is TGTGCCAGCAGCTCCCCCCCGGGCGGGGGGGTAGGCGGGGAGCTGTTTTTT. The encoded protein is CASSSPPGGGVGGELFF. V and J are TRBV7-6 and TRBJ2-2; 9 bases line up with TRBD2. CDR3 length: 17 amino acids. Germline V CDR1 and CDR2: SGHVS, FNYEAQ. V was clipped by 4 bases and J by 7 bases; unmatched bases: 13.

This chain connects TRBV4-1 to TRBJ1-2, with 12 bases identical to TRBD1. Germline V gene lookup returns CDR1 MGHRA and CDR2 YSYEKL. The CDR3 totals 16 residues. Trimming cost V 1 base and J 4 bases; bases outside gene matches: 4. Here the CDR3 reads CASSQAGTGGSYGYTF. Written as DNA, the CDR3 is TGCGCCAGCAGCCAAGCGGGGACAGGGGGCAGCTATGGCTACACCTTC.

This clone was seen a single time. CDR3 in DNA: TGCAGCGTTGTCCCCGAGGGCAGGAGAAGCTATGGCTACACCTTC. Translation gives CSVVPEGRRSYGYTF. The chain combines TRBV29-1 with TRBJ1-2; D uncertain. CDR1 is SQVTM and CDR2 is ANQGSEA in the germline V gene. The ends were cut back, 4 bases at V and 4 bases at J, with 19 bases in the middle. The CDR3 runs 15 residues.

V usage is TRBV5-6 and J usage is TRBJ2-7; D might be TRBD2 (5 bases). Trimming pared 4 bases from V and 6 bases from J, leaving 17 bases between. Germline CDR1 SGHDT, CDR2 YYEEEE. The length of the CDR3 is 14 residues. CDR3 in amino acids: CASSQRAVRGEQYF. The DNA for the CDR3 is TGTGCCAGCAGCCAAAGGGCCGTCCGGGGCGAGCAGTACTTC.

The chain has TRBV15 and TRBJ2-5; 7 bases align to TRBD2. There are 16 residues in the CDR3. V was pared by 5 bases and J by 2 bases, with 11 bases of the junction left unmatched. CDR1 and CDR2 from the germline V gene are LNHNV and YYDKDF (reference sequence). CDR3 region: CATSGGVGTLQETQYF. The CDR3 DNA reads as TGTGCCACCAGCGGGGGGGTCGGGACTTTGCAAGAGACCCAGTACTTC.

The chain recombines TRBV5-6 with TRBJ1-5, with a possible D match to TRBD1 (6 bases). V lost 1 base and J 0 bases, leaving 11 bases between the germline ends. CDR1 SGHDT and CDR2 YYEEEE come from the germline V gene. The CDR3 contains 16 residues. DNA of the CDR3: TGTGCCAGCAGCTTGACGGCAGGGGATAGCAATCAGCCCCAGCATTTT. Encoded protein: CASSLTAGDSNQPQHF.

The chain employs TRBV6-6 and TRBJ2-7, with TRBD2 matching over 8 bases. This CDR3 is built from 13 residues. V dropped 8 bases and J dropped 2; count of bases not matched to a gene: 5. From germline, CDR1 is MNHNY and CDR2 SVGAGI (reference sequence). The CDR3 protein is CASGRGVAYEQYF. DNA for the CDR3: TGTGCCAGCGGGCGGGGGGTGGCCTACGAGCAGTACTTC.

This clone has more than one count but fewer than ten. The chain employs TRBV29-1 and TRBJ1-1, with 7 bases identical to TRBD1. The CDR3 extends over 13 amino acids. CDR1 SQVTM and CDR2 ANQGSEA come from the germline V gene. V gave up 7 bases and J gave up 3 bases; unmatched junction bases: 8. This CDR3 reads CSGSQGVDTEAFF. The CDR3, as DNA: TGCAGCGGCTCGCAGGGGGTGGACACTGAAGCTTTCTTT.

This sequence joins TRBV2 and TRBJ1-2; 7 bases line up with TRBD1. The CDR3 spans 14 residues. J gave up 4 bases and V 4 bases, and 6 bases lay outside the gene matches. Germline CDR1 SNHLY, CDR2 FYNNEI. CDR3 sequence: CASSGQGDIYGYTF. The DNA of the CDR3 is TGTGCCAGCAGTGGGCAGGGGGATATCTATGGCTACACCTTC.

In its sample, this clone was seen once. This rearrangement joins TRBV6-6 to TRBJ2-7; 11 bases agree with TRBD2. The V and J ends lost 0 bases and 3 bases, in that order; junction bases with no gene match: 4. The germline V gene encodes CDR1 MNHNY and CDR2 SVGAGI (reference sequence). There are 16 residues in the CDR3. CDR3 DNA sequence: TGTGCCAGCAGTTACTCTGGGACTAGCGGCAACTACGAGCAGTACTTC. It yields the protein CASSYSGTSGNYEQYF.

This clone was seen more than once but under ten times. V gene TRBV5-4 combines with J gene TRBJ2-1, with 7 positions matching TRBD2. Germline assignment: CDR1 SGHNT and CDR2 YYREEE (reference sequence). CDR3 length: 13 residues. V dropped 0 bases and J dropped 7; count of bases not matched to a gene: 1. DNA for the CDR3: TGTGCCAGCAGCTTGGGAGCGGGGAATGAGCAGTTCTTC. Its protein is CASSLGAGNEQFF.

CDR3 sequence reads: CASSGFDRAPLSANYGYTF. Here the CDR3 DNA reads TGTGCCAGCAGCGGATTCGACAGGGCCCCCTTATCAGCTAACTATGGCTACACCTTC. This rearrangement joins TRBV5-6 to TRBJ1-2; 7 bases align to TRBD1. The ends lost 4 bases at V and 0 bases at J; junction bases unmatched: 18. Germline V gene lookup returns CDR1 SGHDT and CDR2 YYEEEE. The CDR3 spans 19 residues.

This clone has more than one count but fewer than ten. V and J are TRBV5-1 and TRBJ2-3; TRBD2 agrees at 10 bases. CDR3 length equals 16 residues. Germline values: CDR1 SGHRS, CDR2 YFSETQ. V gave up 2 bases and J gave up 2 bases; unmatched junction bases: 5. The CDR3 sequence: CASSLLSGGTTDTQYF. DNA for the CDR3: TGCGCCAGCAGCTTACTTAGCGGGGGGACCACAGATACGCAGTATTTT.